This TCR beta chain was sequenced in a study of vaccination effects on CD4 cells after COVID-19. Before sequencing, viral peptide pools were used by the ViraFEST assay to expand antigen-specific CD4+ T cells. It was after approximately 11 days of culture that CD4+ T cells were isolated. On days 3 and 7, fresh IL-2 medium replaced half the medium. V lost 7 bases and J 5 bases, leaving 15 bases between the germline ends. This CDR3 region has 15 residues. Germline assignment: CDR1 LNHDA and CDR2 SQIVND (reference sequence). The method was immunoSEQ multiplex PCR; TCRdb's version includes in-frame clones alone and lacks a portion of them. The data show about 61,000 clones, roughly 79% seen once. Remarks on this clone: Antigen unknown.

Study-wide points: Clones of infection and vaccine origin contracted markedly late after vaccination. Healthy vaccinees had only 1 of 255 vaccine-induced clones cross-react with common cold coronaviruses. The study got few convalescent patients and did not collect any early post-infection timepoints.

The receptor was derived from a human donor who received a COVID-19 vaccine. V gene TRBV19 combines with J gene TRBJ1-6; D is perhaps TRBD1 (6 bases). The sequenced sample was CD4+ T cells from PBMCs cultured with HCoV-229E spike peptides, obtained before COVID-19 vaccination. CDR3: CASNPGGRNNSPLHF. CDR3 nucleotide sequence: TGTGCCAGTAACCCGGGGGGCAGGAATAATTCACCCCTCCACTTT.